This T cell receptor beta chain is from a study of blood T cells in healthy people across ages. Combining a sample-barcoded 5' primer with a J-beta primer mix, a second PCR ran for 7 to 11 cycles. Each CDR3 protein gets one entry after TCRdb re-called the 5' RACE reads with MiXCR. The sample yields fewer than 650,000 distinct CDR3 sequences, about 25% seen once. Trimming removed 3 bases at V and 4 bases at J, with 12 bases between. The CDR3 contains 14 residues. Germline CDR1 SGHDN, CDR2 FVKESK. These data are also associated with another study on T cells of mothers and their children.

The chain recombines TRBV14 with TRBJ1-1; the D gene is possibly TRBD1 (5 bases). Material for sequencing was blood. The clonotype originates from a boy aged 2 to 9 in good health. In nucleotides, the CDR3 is TGTGCCAGCAGCCAGCCGGGACCGGGCACTGAAGCTTTCTTT. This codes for CASSQPGPGTEAFF.